This TCR beta chain was documented in a study of radiation and T cells in renal cell carcinoma. Sequencing was performed with immunoSEQ multiplex PCR; in TCRdb, only in-frame clones are kept and a portion is missing. The top ten clones hold 5.8% of a sample with some 76,000 clones, 82% of them seen once. The V end was cut by 2 bases, the J end by 9 bases, with 5 bases between. The CDR3 has 11 residues. In germline, CDR1 is GTSNPN, CDR2 SVGIG (reference sequence). Noted time point: blood 2 weeks post-SBRT. Specified treatment: 15 Gy SBRT to primary tumor, nephrectomy 4 weeks later. The TCR sequence derives from a man aged 55 to 70 with renal cell carcinoma. The material was blood, obtained from a patient whose treatment included radiotherapy and nephrectomy. The rearrangement uses TRBV30 and TRBJ1-6, with unresolved D. CDR3 protein: CAWSLSSPLHF. The CDR3 nucleotides are TGTGCCTGGAGTCTGAGTTCACCCCTCCACTTT.